A selection of T cell receptor beta chains follows, all from one sample in a study of Ad26.COV2.S vaccination and SARS-CoV-2 variants. Using immunoSEQ multiplex PCR, the repertoire was profiled, and TCRdb retains in-frame clones only, with some absent. The sample has around 350,000 clones, 70% to 90% seen once; the top ten hold 3.3%. The sequencing here drew on peripheral blood, taken in a trial of Ad26.COV2.S vaccine versus placebo. These receptors all come from a person between 18 and 65 years old who received the Ad26.COV2.S COVID-19 vaccine or a placebo. The CDR3 runs from the conserved cysteine through the conserved F or W. D genes are given only for firm matches. For some rows the clone size is stated as once, few or many, or as a class when expanded; others skip it.

j_gene | abundance | v_gene | d_gene | CDR3aa | CDR3nt
TRBJ2-3 | NA | TRBV6-1 | TRBD2 | CASSELAGGHKDTQYF | TGTGCCAGCAGTGAACTAGCGGGGGGCCACAAAGATACGCAGTATTTT
TRBJ1-1 | once | TRBV7-2 | NA | CASSLLGQDTEAFF | TGTGCCAGCAGCTTACTGGGGCAGGACACTGAAGCTTTCTTT
TRBJ2-6 | NA | TRBV28 | NA | CASSLSGKKGPWRDLTF | TGTGCCAGCAGTTTATCGGGCAAGAAGGGGCCTTGGCGGGACCTGACTTTC
TRBJ2-3 | NA | TRBV5-1 | TRBD1 | CASHRGPSDTQYF | TGCGCCAGCCACAGGGGGCCTTCAGATACGCAGTATTTT
TRBJ2-7 | NA | TRBV30 | NA | CAWTETGREQYF | TGTGCCTGGACCGAAACAGGACGCGAGCAGTACTTC
TRBJ1-2 | once | TRBV2 | NA | CASTPQDSAVHGYTF | TGTGCCAGCACCCCTCAAGACTCAGCCGTCCACGGCTACACCTTC
TRBJ2-1 | NA | TRBV7-9 | TRBD2 | CASSTLAGESYNEQFF | TGTGCCAGCAGCACCTTAGCGGGGGAGTCCTACAATGAGCAGTTCTTC
TRBJ2-5 | NA | TRBV12-5 | NA | CASGPTGGGETQYF | TGTGCTAGTGGTCCGACGGGGGGCGGGGAGACCCAGTACTTC
TRBJ2-1 | few | TRBV7-2 | NA | CASSQDRLNEQFF | TGTGCCAGCAGCCAGGACAGACTCAATGAGCAGTTCTTC
TRBJ2-3 | NA | TRBV4-3 | NA | CASSQASYYTDTQYF | TGCGCCAGCAGCCAAGCATCCTATTACACAGATACGCAGTATTTT
TRBJ2-7 | NA | TRBV7-6 | TRBD2 | CASSPAGGPSEQYF | TGTGCCAGCAGCCCAGCGGGAGGGCCTTCCGAGCAGTACTTC
TRBJ2-7 | NA | TRBV28 | NA | CASSSNQGQSYEQYF | TGTGCCAGCAGTTCAAACCAGGGACAAAGTTACGAGCAGTACTTC
TRBJ2-3 | NA | TRBV3-1/TRBV3-2 | NA | CASSQELRLGTDTQYF | TGTGCCAGCAGCCAAGAGTTGCGGTTGGGCACAGATACGCAGTATTTT
TRBJ2-7 | NA | TRBV11-2 | NA | CASSYRGNFWGLYEQYF | TGTGCCAGCAGCTACCGAGGAAATTTTTGGGGCTTGTACGAGCAGTACTTC
TRBJ2-7 | NA | TRBV11-2 | NA | CASSLVSQQYF | TGTGCCAGCAGCTTAGTAAGTCAGCAGTACTTC
TRBJ2-2 | NA | TRBV28 | TRBD2 | CASSPPPGLENTGELFF | TGTGCCAGCAGTCCCCCACCGGGACTAGAAAACACCGGGGAGCTGTTTTTT
TRBJ1-2 | NA | TRBV18 | TRBD1 | CASSPGTGNKGYTF | TGTGCCAGCTCGCCCGGGACAGGGAATAAGGGCTACACCTTC
TRBJ2-5 | NA | TRBV5-8 | TRBD2 | CASSQGLAGSQETQYF | TGTGCCAGCAGCCAAGGACTAGCGGGGAGCCAAGAGACCCAGTACTTC
TRBJ2-7 | NA | TRBV6-5 | TRBD1 | CASKGTGISYEQYF | TGTGCCAGCAAGGGGACAGGGATTTCCTACGAGCAGTACTTC
TRBJ2-2 | NA | TRBV9 | TRBD1 | CASSPGGTGELFF | TGTGCCAGCAGCCCAGGGGGCACCGGGGAGCTGTTTTTT
TRBJ1-2 | NA | TRBV6-2/TRBV6-3 | NA | CASSYSGENYGYTF | TGTGCCAGCAGTTACTCGGGAGAGAACTATGGCTACACCTTC
TRBJ1-1 | NA | TRBV7-6 | NA | CASSVGPVVGATNTEAFF | TGTGCCAGCAGCGTAGGGCCTGTGGTGGGAGCCACAAACACTGAAGCTTTCTTT
TRBJ2-1 | NA | TRBV6-1 | TRBD2 | CASSDTSGRLDEQFF | TGTGCCAGCAGTGACACTAGCGGGAGATTAGATGAGCAGTTCTTC
TRBJ2-1 | NA | TRBV7-8 | NA | CASSLGSLWIF | TGTGCCAGCAGCTTAGGATCGTTGTGGATCTTC
TRBJ1-3 | NA | TRBV4-3 | TRBD1 | CASSQDPTGASSGNTIYF | TGCGCCAGCAGCCAAGATCCTACAGGGGCTAGCTCTGGAAACACCATATATTTT
TRBJ1-4 | NA | TRBV30 | TRBD1 | CAWSRDSANEKLFF | TGTGCCTGGAGCAGGGACAGTGCTAATGAAAAACTGTTTTTT
TRBJ2-3 | NA | TRBV5-4 | NA | CASSLVGWGTDTQYF | TGTGCCAGCAGCTTGGTGGGCTGGGGCACAGATACGCAGTATTTT